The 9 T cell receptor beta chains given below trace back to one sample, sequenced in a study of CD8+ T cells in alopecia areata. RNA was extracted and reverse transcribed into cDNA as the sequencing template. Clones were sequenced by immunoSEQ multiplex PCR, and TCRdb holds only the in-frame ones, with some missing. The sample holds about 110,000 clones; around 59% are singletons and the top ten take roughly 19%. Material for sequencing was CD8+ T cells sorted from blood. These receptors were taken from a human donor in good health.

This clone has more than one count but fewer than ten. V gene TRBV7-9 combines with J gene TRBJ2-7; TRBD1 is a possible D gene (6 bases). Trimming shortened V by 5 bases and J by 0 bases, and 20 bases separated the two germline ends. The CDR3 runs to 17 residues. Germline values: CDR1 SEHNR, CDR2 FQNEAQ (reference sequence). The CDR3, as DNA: TGTGCCAGCAGCACACGAAGCCTAAGGGGGAACTCCTACGAGCAGTACTTC. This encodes CASSTRSLRGNSYEQYF.

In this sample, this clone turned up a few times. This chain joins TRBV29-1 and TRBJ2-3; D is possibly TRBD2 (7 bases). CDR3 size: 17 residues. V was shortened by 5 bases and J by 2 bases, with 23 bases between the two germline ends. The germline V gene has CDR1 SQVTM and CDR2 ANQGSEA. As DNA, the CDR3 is TGCAGCGTTCGGGGGGCTAGCGACGGGGGCCCCACAGATACGCAGTATTTT. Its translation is CSVRGASDGGPTDTQYF.

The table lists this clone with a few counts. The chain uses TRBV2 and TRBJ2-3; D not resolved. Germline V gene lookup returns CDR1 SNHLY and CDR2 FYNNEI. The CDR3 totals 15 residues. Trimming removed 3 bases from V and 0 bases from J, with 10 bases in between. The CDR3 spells CASSDLISSTDTQYF. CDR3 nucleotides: TGTGCCAGCAGTGACCTTATCTCTAGCACAGATACGCAGTATTTT.

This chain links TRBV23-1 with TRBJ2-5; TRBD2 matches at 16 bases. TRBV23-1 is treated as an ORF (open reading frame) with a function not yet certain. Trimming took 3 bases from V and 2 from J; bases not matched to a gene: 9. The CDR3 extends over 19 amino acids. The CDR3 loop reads CASSHNPGLAGGRQETQYF. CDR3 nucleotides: TGCGCCAGCAGTCATAATCCGGGACTAGCGGGGGGGCGGCAAGAGACCCAGTACTTC.

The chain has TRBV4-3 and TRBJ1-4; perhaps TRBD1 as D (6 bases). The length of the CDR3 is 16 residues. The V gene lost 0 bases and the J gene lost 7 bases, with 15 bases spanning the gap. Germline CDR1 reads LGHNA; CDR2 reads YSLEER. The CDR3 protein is CASSQDSGGGGEKLFF. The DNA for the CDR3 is TGCGCCAGCAGCCAAGATTCAGGAGGGGGAGGTGAAAAACTGTTTTTT.

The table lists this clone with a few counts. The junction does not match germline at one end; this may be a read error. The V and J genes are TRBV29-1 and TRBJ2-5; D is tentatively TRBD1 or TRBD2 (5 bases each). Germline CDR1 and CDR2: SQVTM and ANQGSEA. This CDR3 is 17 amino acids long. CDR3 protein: CSVEETSGTLVQETQYF. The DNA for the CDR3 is TGCAGCGTCGAAGAAACCTCCGGGACGCTGGTTCAAGAGACCCAGTACTTC.

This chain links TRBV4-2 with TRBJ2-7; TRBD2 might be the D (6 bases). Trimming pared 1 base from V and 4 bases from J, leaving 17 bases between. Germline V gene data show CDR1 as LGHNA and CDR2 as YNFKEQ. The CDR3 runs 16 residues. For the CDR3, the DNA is TGTGCCAGCAGCCAAGCCGCGGTAGCGGACTTATACGAGCAGTACTTC. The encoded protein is CASSQAAVADLYEQYF.

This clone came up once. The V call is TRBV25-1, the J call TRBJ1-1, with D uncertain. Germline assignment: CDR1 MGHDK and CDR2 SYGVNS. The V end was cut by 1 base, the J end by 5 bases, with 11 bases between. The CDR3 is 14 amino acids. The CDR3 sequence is CASSELGEGTEAFF. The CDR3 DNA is TGTGCCAGCAGTGAATTAGGTGAGGGAACTGAAGCTTTCTTT.

CDR3 amino acids: CASSGRGGLATFF. DNA of the CDR3: TGTGCCAGCAGTGGCCGAGGAGGGCTGGCGACTTTCTTT. The rearrangement joins TRBV28 to TRBJ1-1; D is uncertain. Between the trimmed V and J ends, which lost 5 bases and 12 bases, there was a span of 19 bases. The CDR3 length is 13 residues. Germline V lookup: CDR1 MDHEN, CDR2 SYDVKM.